This T cell receptor (beta chain) was retrieved from a study of Ad26.COV2.S vaccination and SARS-CoV-2 variants. Study information: The COV1001 Ad26.COV2.S trial arm included the donor. Study-wide points: Measures of TCR breadth and depth may have fallen short of total T cell responses. People given the vaccine had a wider spike-specific TCR breadth than placebo recipients did.

The V gene lost 0 bases and the J gene lost 9 bases, with 12 bases spanning the gap. The length of the CDR3 is 13 residues. Germline values: CDR1 GTSNPN, CDR2 SVGIG (reference sequence). Notes on this clone: No antigen is known for it.

Treatment noted: some 20 received Ad26.COV2.S at low or high dose, single or two shots; about 5 received placebo; per-sample allocation not given. Day 63 following the first vaccine or placebo injection was when the samples were taken. Libraries were prepared by immunoSEQ multiplex PCR; TCRdb keeps only in-frame clonotypes and omits some of them. The data hold approximately 350,000 clones, with around 86% observed a single time. Sequenced material: peripheral blood, taken in a trial of Ad26.COV2.S vaccine versus placebo. This receptor was obtained from a person between 18 and 65 years old who received the Ad26.COV2.S COVID-19 vaccine or a placebo. The V gene is TRBV30, the J gene TRBJ2-1, with D possibly being TRBD2 (7 bases). The DNA of the CDR3 is TGTGCCTGGAGTGTCGGGCGGGGGCCTGAGCAGTTCTTC. Translation gives CAWSVGRGPEQFF.